This record looks at one T cell receptor beta chain sequence and its context. V dropped 5 bases and J dropped 7; count of bases not matched to a gene: 8. Per germline, CDR1 SEHNR and CDR2 FQNEAQ (reference sequence). The length of the CDR3 is 15 residues. This record comes from a study of cytomegalovirus exposure and HLA in healthy donors. With 60 Vbeta and 13 Jbeta primers, the PCR was carried out. TCRdb keeps only in-frame clones here, not all; method: immunoSEQ multiplex PCR. Of roughly 100,000 clones listed, roughly four fifths were seen once; the top ten hold approximately 3.6%. The origin of this receptor is a man younger than 40 in good health and CMV-seropositive. This chain connects TRBV7-9 to TRBJ2-1, with 10 bases lining up with TRBD2. Specimen: PBMCs. CDR3 sequence: CASSLPAGGGNEQFF. CDR3 nucleotide sequence: TGTGCCAGCAGCCTTCCAGCGGGAGGGGGAAATGAGCAGTTCTTC.